This record concerns one TCR beta chain sequence. Data came from immunoSEQ multiplex PCR; TCRdb stores just in-frame clones and leaves some out. Of under 350,000 clones listed, roughly nine tenths were seen once; the top ten hold 1.9%. The record originates from a study of blood T cell repertoires in COVID-19. The CDR3 spans 15 residues. The V gene's germline CDR1 is MNHEY and CDR2 SVGAGI. Germline trimming cut 3 bases from V and 3 bases from J; bases unmatched to any gene: 6. Specimen: PBMCs or T cells enriched from blood (not recorded which). The chain links TRBV6-5 to TRBJ1-1; 8 bases map to TRBD1. The sequence came from a woman aged 55-69 years who had recovered from COVID-19. The CDR3 DNA follows: TGTGCCAGCAGTTATTGGGGGGGACAGGACACTGAAGCTTTCTTT. Translated: CASSYWGGQDTEAFF.